A few counts support the clone carrying this T cell receptor beta chain. Its matching antigen is unknown. TCRdb re-called the RT-PCR reads through MiXCR, storing one row per CDR3 protein. This table has 500,000 to 550,000 distinct CDR3 sequences, roughly 7.9% appearing once. The sample comes from a study of response to subunit inactivated influenza vaccine. Study-level points and caveats: There was a suggestion from the authors that each seasonal influenza vaccination recruits few new T cells.

Trimming removed 6 bases from V and 5 bases from J; junction bases left unmatched: 2. Germline CDR1 SGHVS, CDR2 FNYEAQ. This CDR3 is built from 13 residues. The sample was PBMCs from blood, taken roughly 24 months after vaccination. This sequence originates from a man between 45 and 75 years old who received an inactivated influenza vaccine. The chain joins TRBV7-6 to TRBJ2-3; TRBD2 matches 10 bases. This CDR3 is CASRLAGKDTQYF. DNA for the CDR3: TGTGCCAGCAGACTAGCGGGAAAAGATACGCAGTATTTT.